The 10 T cell receptor beta chains below come from one sample, sequenced in a study of CD8 T cells in ankylosing spondylitis. From the 5' RACE reads, TCRdb called clonotypes with MiXCR, one entry per CDR3 protein. The data contain about 130,000 distinct CDR3 sequences, approximately 10% of them singletons. The sequencing sample was made of blood, either unsorted or a sorted T cell fraction (not recorded which). All receptors come from a male donor with ankylosing spondylitis or in good health (not recorded which).

In its sample, this clonotype was seen many times. The rearrangement links TRBV29-1 to TRBJ2-5; D remains unclear. Germline V lookup: CDR1 SQVTM, CDR2 ANQGSEA. Trimming took 8 bases from V and 5 from J, leaving 24 bases between them. There are 15 residues in the CDR3. The CDR3 region is CSPRRRNPCCETQYF. The CDR3 coding sequence is TGCAGCCCCAGGAGACGAAACCCTTGCTGCGAGACCCAGTACTTC.

The gene calls are TRBV7-8 and TRBJ1-5; TRBD1 might be the D (6 bases). The germline V gene has CDR1 SGHVS and CDR2 FQNEAQ. Trimming removed 1 base at V and 0 bases at J, with 16 bases between. The CDR3 is 18 amino acids. The DNA for the CDR3 is TGTGCCAGCAGCTTAGTGGGCAGGGGCGATTTTAGCAATCAGCCCCAGCATTTT. Translation: CASSLVGRGDFSNQPQHF.

This clonotype was seen repeatedly, ten times or more. The rearrangement links TRBV28 to TRBJ2-3; D possibly corresponds to TRBD2 (6 bases). The CDR3 has 18 amino acids. Deletions cut 3 bases from V and 0 bases from J, with 19 bases between. Germline V gene lookup returns CDR1 MDHEN and CDR2 SYDVKM. The CDR3 here is CASSLRRRDSWSTDTQYF. CDR3 nucleotides: TGTGCCAGCAGTTTGCGCCGCCGGGACTCCTGGAGCACAGATACGCAGTATTTT.

This clonotype has at least ten counts. In DNA form, the CDR3 reads TGTGCCAGCAGTTACGTCGCCGGGACTAGCGGGAGAATGGATACGCAGTATTTT. Translation: CASSYVAGTSGRMDTQYF. The chain has TRBV6-2 or TRBV6-3 and TRBJ2-3, with 14 bases matching TRBD2. The V gene end was trimmed by 2 bases and the J gene end by 6 bases; junction bases not matched to a gene: 10. In germline, CDR1 is MNHEY, CDR2 SVGEGT. The CDR3 runs 18 residues.

This clonotype has ten or more counts. V usage is TRBV12-3 or TRBV12-4 and J usage is TRBJ2-1, with 7 bases lining up with TRBD2. The CDR3 length is 16 residues. The ends lost 5 bases at V and 0 bases at J; junction bases unmatched: 7. The CDR3 nucleotides are TGTGCCAGCAGTCTAACGCTAGCGGTCTCCTACAATGAGCAGTTCTTC. It yields the protein CASSLTLAVSYNEQFF.

Many counts were recorded for this clonotype. V gene TRBV18 combines with J gene TRBJ1-5; TRBD1 is a possible D gene (6 bases). The germline V gene encodes CDR1 KGHSH and CDR2 LQKENI. Trimming removed 4 bases at V and 4 bases at J, with 14 bases between. The CDR3 contains 15 residues. The DNA for the CDR3 is TGTGCCAGCTCACAAACGTACAGGGAGAATCAGCCCCAGCATTTT. It yields the protein CASSQTYRENQPQHF.

This clonotype was found many times. The chain recombines TRBV7-2 with TRBJ2-7, with 8 bases that match TRBD2. Germline CDR1 is SGHTA and CDR2 is FQGNSA. This CDR3 is built from 16 residues. The trim removed 1 base at V and 2 bases at J, leaving 7 bases unmatched. The DNA for the CDR3 is TGTGCCAGCAGCTTAGTCGGGGGGGCCAGACCCTACGAGCAGTACTTC. Translation: CASSLVGGARPYEQYF. Full variable domain (outside the CDR3, taken from reference TRBV7-2 and TRBJ2-7): GAGVSQSPSNKVTEKGKDVELRCDPISGHTALYWYRQSLGQGLEFLIYFQGNSAPDKSGLPSDRFSAERTGGSVSTLTIQRTQQEDSAVYLCASSLVGGARPYEQYFGPGTRLTVT.

This clonotype was counted ten times or more. The CDR3 loop reads CSARDVARQETQYF. For the CDR3, the DNA is TGCAGTGCTAGAGACGTGGCGCGCCAAGAGACCCAGTACTTC. The V call is TRBV20-1, the J call TRBJ2-5; D gene uncertain. The CDR3 runs to 14 residues. Between the trimmed V and J ends, which lost 0 bases and 1 base, there was a span of 9 bases. Germline V gives CDR1 DFQATT, CDR2 SNEGSKA (reference sequence).

This clonotype was detected ten times or more. The CDR3 loop is CASSQDVSGGYNEQFF. In nucleotides, the CDR3 is TGCGCCAGCAGCCAAGATGTCAGCGGAGGCTACAATGAGCAGTTCTTC. The V and J genes are TRBV4-1 and TRBJ2-1; D perhaps matches TRBD2 (5 bases). The CDR3 sequence is 16 residues long. Germline loops: CDR1 MGHRA, CDR2 YSYEKL. The V end was cut by 0 bases, the J end by 3 bases, with 12 bases between.

This chain connects TRBV7-9 to TRBJ2-1; D call uncertain. Trimming removed 1 base at V and 9 bases at J, with 4 bases between. CDR1 SEHNR and CDR2 FQNEAQ come from the germline V gene (reference sequence). The CDR3 consists of 11 residues. The CDR3, as DNA: TGTGCCAGCAGCTTAGGCGTTGAGCAGTTCTTC. Its protein is CASSLGVEQFF.